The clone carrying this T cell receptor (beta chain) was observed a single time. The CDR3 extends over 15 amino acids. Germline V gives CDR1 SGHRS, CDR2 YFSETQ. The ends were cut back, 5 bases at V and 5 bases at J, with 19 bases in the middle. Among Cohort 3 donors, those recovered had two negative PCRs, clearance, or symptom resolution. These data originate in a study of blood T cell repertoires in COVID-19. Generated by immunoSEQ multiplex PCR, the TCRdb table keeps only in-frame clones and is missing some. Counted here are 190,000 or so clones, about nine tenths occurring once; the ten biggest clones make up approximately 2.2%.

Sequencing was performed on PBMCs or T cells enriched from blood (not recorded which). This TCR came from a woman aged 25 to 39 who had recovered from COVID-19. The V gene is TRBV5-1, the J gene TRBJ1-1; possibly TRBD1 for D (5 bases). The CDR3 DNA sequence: TGCGCCAGCAGTGGTACTATTGGCAGGGTTACTGAAGCTTTCTTT. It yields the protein CASSGTIGRVTEAFF. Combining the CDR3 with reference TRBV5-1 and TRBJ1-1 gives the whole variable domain KAGVTQTPRYLIKTRGQQVTLSCSPISGHRSVSWYQQTPGQGLQFLFEYFSETQRNKGNFPGRFSGRQFSNSRSEMNVSTLELGDSALYLCASSGTIGRVTEAFFGQGTRLTVV.